These T cell receptor beta chains were read from a single sample in a study of radiotherapy plus CTLA-4 blockade in lung cancer. Profiling relied on immunoSEQ multiplex PCR, and the TCRdb table lists in-frame clones only, not all of them. This table has more than 50,000 clones, approximately 76% appearing once. The sequencing used peripheral blood, collected from a patient treated with radiotherapy plus ipilimumab. The receptors stem from a human donor with non-small cell lung cancer who had a complete response to radiotherapy plus ipilimumab. CDR3s include the opening cysteine and the closing phenylalanine or tryptophan. Fields, in order: D gene, J gene, V gene, clone size, CDR3 protein, CDR3 DNA. A D gene is named only where the DNA matches it firmly. Size is stated for part of the rows, as once, few or many counts, or as a class when the clone is expanded.

TRBD1 | TRBJ1-1 | TRBV18 | few | CASSLDRVEAFF | TGTGCCAGCTCACTCGACAGGGTTGAAGCTTTCTTT
. | TRBJ1-2 | TRBV5-1 | . | CASSLGGEVYGYTF | TGCGCCAGCAGCTTGGGAGGGGAGGTCTATGGCTACACCTTC
TRBD1 | TRBJ1-2 | TRBV11-2 | . | CASSLAGTASPNYGYTF | TGTGCCAGCAGCTTAGCTGGGACAGCCTCACCTAACTATGGCTACACCTTC
TRBD2 | TRBJ2-1 | TRBV27 | . | CASRPLAGVRDEQFF | TGTGCCAGCCGACCCCTAGCGGGAGTCCGGGATGAGCAGTTCTTC
. | TRBJ1-5 | TRBV28 | . | CASRSGFNQPQHF | TGTGCCAGCAGGTCGGGGTTCAATCAGCCCCAGCATTTT
TRBD2 | TRBJ2-1 | TRBV25-1 | . | CASNGAGGFAEQFF | TGTGCCAGCAACGGAGCGGGAGGCTTCGCTGAGCAGTTCTTC
TRBD2 | TRBJ2-1 | TRBV7-2 | . | CASSLASGRYEQFF | TGTGCCAGCAGCCTCGCTAGCGGGAGGTATGAGCAGTTCTTC
TRBD2 | TRBJ2-3 | TRBV27 | . | CASSYLAGGSTDTQYF | TGTGCCAGCAGTTACCTAGCGGGAGGGAGCACAGATACGCAGTATTTT
TRBD1 | TRBJ2-3 | TRBV5-1 | . | CASSWQGAADTQYF | TGCGCCAGCAGCTGGCAGGGGGCCGCAGATACGCAGTATTTT
. | TRBJ2-3 | TRBV5-1 | . | CASSLGGTPSTDTQYF | TGCGCCAGCAGCTTGGGCGGGACTCCTAGCACAGATACGCAGTATTTT
. | TRBJ1-1 | TRBV14 | few | CASSLGHRNTEAFF | TGTGCCAGCAGCCTGGGACATCGGAACACTGAAGCTTTCTTT
. | TRBJ2-5 | TRBV30 | . | CAWSKNTQGETQYF | TGTGCCTGGAGTAAAAACACTCAGGGAGAGACCCAGTACTTC
TRBD2 | TRBJ2-5 | TRBV6-5 | . | CASRRGTRGETQYF | TGTGCCAGCAGGCGCGGGACTAGAGGAGAGACCCAGTACTTC
TRBD2 | TRBJ2-7 | TRBV5-8 | . | CASSLLAGVHEQYF | TGTGCCAGCAGCTTGTTAGCGGGAGTACACGAGCAGTACTTC
TRBD2 | TRBJ2-7 | TRBV9 | . | CASRIVGLAGKAYEQYF | TGTGCCAGCCGAATTGTAGGGTTAGCGGGAAAGGCCTACGAGCAGTACTTC
TRBD2 | TRBJ2-1 | TRBV28 | . | CASSSRKRGGRREFGEQFF | TGTGCCAGCAGTTCCCGAAAAAGGGGCGGGAGGAGGGAATTTGGTGAGCAGTTCTTC
. | TRBJ1-1 | TRBV19 | . | CASSTLQGSEAFF | TGTGCCAGTAGTACATTACAGGGTTCTGAAGCTTTCTTT
. | TRBJ1-2 | TRBV6-1 | . | CASSLDSWGYTF | TGTGCCAGCAGTTTGGACAGCTGGGGCTACACCTTC
. | TRBJ1-1 | TRBV10-1 | few | CASSESGRGAFF | TGCGCCAGCAGTGAGTCAGGTAGAGGAGCTTTCTTT
. | TRBJ1-5 | TRBV6-1 | . | CASSAVSDGIKTQHF | TGTGCCAGCAGTGCAGTTTCCGACGGGATCAAGACCCAGCATTTT
. | TRBJ1-6 | TRBV10-2 | . | CASSEVLPNSPLHF | TGCGCCAGCAGTGAGGTACTGCCGAATTCACCCCTCCACTTT
. | TRBJ2-1 | TRBV6-6 | . | CASTRLAGDEQFF | TGTGCCAGCACGCGGCTAGCCGGCGATGAGCAGTTCTTC
TRBD2 | TRBJ2-1 | TRBV11-3 | . | CASSISGSSYNEQFF | TGTGCCAGCAGCATTAGCGGGAGCTCCTACAATGAGCAGTTCTTC
. | TRBJ2-1 | TRBV11-2 | . | CASSLLNSPYNEQFF | TGTGCCAGCAGCTTACTGAATAGTCCCTACAATGAGCAGTTCTTC
TRBD2 | TRBJ2-1 | TRBV28 | few | CASSLLAGSPGEQFF | TGTGCCAGCAGTTTATTAGCGGGATCTCCAGGGGAGCAGTTCTTC
. | TRBJ2-1 | TRBV6-6 | few | CASSYVQGSNEQFF | TGTGCCAGCAGTTATGTTCAGGGGAGCAATGAGCAGTTCTTC
TRBD1 | TRBJ2-7 | TRBV19 | . | CASSMGNRSPGQGARGEQYF | TGTGCCAGTAGTATGGGAAATCGGAGCCCGGGACAGGGGGCGCGGGGCGAGCAGTACTTC
TRBD1 | TRBJ2-1 | TRBV30 | . | CAWSLTGGNEQFF | TGTGCCTGGAGCCTTACAGGGGGCAATGAGCAGTTCTTC
TRBD1 | TRBJ1-5 | TRBV18 | . | CASSTTGRDIQPQHF | TGTGCCAGCTCAACGACAGGGCGGGATATTCAGCCCCAGCATTTT
TRBD2 | TRBJ2-5 | TRBV10-1 | . | CASSDLQAGVQTQYF | TGCGCCAGCAGTGACCTACAAGCGGGGGTGCAGACCCAGTACTTC
TRBD2 | TRBJ2-1 | TRBV11-3 | . | CASSSGLAGGSYNEQFF | TGTGCCAGCAGCTCGGGACTAGCGGGAGGGTCGTACAATGAGCAGTTCTTC
TRBD1 | TRBJ1-2 | TRBV6-1 | . | CASSPGQGAVYGYTF | TGTGCCAGCAGTCCGGGACAGGGGGCCGTCTATGGCTACACCTTC
. | TRBJ1-1 | TRBV6-6 | once | CASSSQGRGNTEAFF | TGTGCCAGCAGCTCACAGGGTAGAGGGAACACTGAAGCTTTCTTT
TRBD1 | TRBJ1-2 | TRBV6-1 | . | CASSTHGTGDGYTF | TGTGCCAGCAGTACCCACGGGACAGGCGATGGCTACACCTTC
TRBD2 | TRBJ2-7 | TRBV29-1 | . | CSVATSGGTYEQYF | TGCAGCGTTGCGACTAGCGGGGGAACCTACGAGCAGTACTTC
TRBD2 | TRBJ2-3 | TRBV9 | . | CASSIRGRNLGPDTQYF | TGTGCCAGCAGCATTCGCGGGAGAAACTTGGGCCCAGATACGCAGTATTTT
. | TRBJ1-6 | TRBV5-1 | . | CASSRGGSPLHF | TGCGCCAGCAGCAGGGGAGGCTCACCCCTCCACTTT
TRBD1 | TRBJ1-5 | TRBV19 | . | CASSSRQGLHQPQHF | TGTGCCAGTAGTTCACGACAGGGGCTGCATCAGCCCCAGCATTTT
TRBD1 | TRBJ1-1 | TRBV6-6 | . | CASSLGTGAFF | TGTGCCAGCAGCCTAGGGACAGGGGCTTTCTTT
. | TRBJ1-1 | TRBV29-1 | . | CSATSVNTEAFF | TGCAGCGCCACTAGCGTGAACACTGAAGCTTTCTTT
. | TRBJ2-2 | TRBV7-2 | . | CASSLVRLVGTGELFF | TGTGCCAGCAGCTTAGTTCGGCTAGTTGGCACCGGGGAGCTGTTTTTT
. | TRBJ1-4 | TRBV5-4 | . | CASSLGGSTNEKLFF | TGTGCCAGCAGCTTGGGCGGCTCAACTAATGAAAAACTGTTTTTT
. | TRBJ1-5 | TRBV21-1 | . | CASSKVPVGNQPQHF | TGTGCCAGCAGCAAAGTCCCGGTCGGCAATCAGCCCCAGCATTTT
TRBD2 | TRBJ2-3 | TRBV7-2 | few | CASSFSAGGVDTQYF | TGTGCCAGCAGCTTCTCAGCGGGAGGGGTGGATACGCAGTATTTT
. | TRBJ2-1 | TRBV28 | . | CASSEERRVVYNEQFF | TGTGCCAGCAGTGAAGAAAGGAGGGTCGTCTACAATGAGCAGTTCTTC
. | TRBJ2-7 | TRBV7-9 | few | CASSLYVEQYF | TGTGCCAGCAGCTTATATGTCGAGCAGTACTTC
TRBD1 | TRBJ1-6 | TRBV2 | . | CASSQTGVPNSPLHF | TGTGCCAGCAGCCAAACAGGGGTCCCTAATTCACCCCTCCACTTT
TRBD1 | TRBJ1-3 | TRBV15 | . | CATSRDYRAGGGNTIYF | TGTGCCACCAGCAGAGATTATCGAGCAGGGGGAGGAAACACCATATATTTT
. | TRBJ2-2 | TRBV9 | . | CASSVRGEVGSINTGELFF | TGTGCCAGCAGCGTCAGGGGCGAGGTGGGCAGCATAAACACCGGGGAGCTGTTTTTT
. | TRBJ2-7 | TRBV6-1 | . | CASNPQGSFYEQYF | TGTGCCAGCAATCCCCAGGGAAGTTTCTACGAGCAGTACTTC
. | TRBJ2-7 | TRBV10-1 | . | CASRNGGRAYEQYF | TGCGCCAGCAGAAACGGGGGTAGGGCCTACGAGCAGTACTTC
. | TRBJ1-1 | TRBV28 | . | CASVSGSWSTEAFF | TGTGCCAGCGTCTCAGGGTCGTGGAGCACTGAAGCTTTCTTT
TRBD1 | TRBJ2-7 | TRBV2 | . | CASSLRDRVSYEQYF | TGTGCCAGCAGCCTCCGGGACAGGGTCTCCTACGAGCAGTACTTC